This TCR beta chain was captured in a study of control samples from healthy donors and cancer patients. After removal of 3 bases from V and 4 bases from J, the junction contained 11 bases not matched to a gene. This CDR3 has 17 amino acids. Germline lookup yields CDR1 SGHDT and CDR2 YYEEEE. TCRdb's table, derived via immunoSEQ multiplex PCR, lists solely in-frame clones and lacks some. Of some 130,000 clones in the sample, 80% to 95% were seen once. This TCR was sampled from a woman between 50 and 59 years old in good health. The source material was blood. The genes are TRBV5-6 and TRBJ1-4, with TRBD1 identical over 8 bases. Here the CDR3 reads CASSWGPTGGGNEKLFF. The CDR3 bases are TGTGCCAGCAGCTGGGGTCCTACAGGGGGAGGTAATGAAAAACTGTTTTTT.